Presented here are 3 T cell receptor beta chains from one specimen sequenced in a study of blood T cells in healthy people across ages. Combining a sample-barcoded 5' primer with a J-beta primer mix, a second PCR ran for 7 to 11 cycles. From the 5' RACE reads, TCRdb called clonotypes with MiXCR, one entry per CDR3 protein. This table holds 650,000 or so distinct CDR3 sequences, 40% to 65% found once. The sequencing sample was made of blood. The receptor source for this set is an elderly woman in good health.

The V and J genes are TRBV7-9 and TRBJ2-5, with D unclear. The CDR3 spans 15 residues. CDR1 is SEHNR and CDR2 is FQNEAQ in the germline V gene (reference sequence). V gave up 1 base and J gave up 0 bases, with 9 bases separating them. CDR3: CASSLEGSYQETQYF. The CDR3 DNA is TGTGCCAGCAGCTTAGAGGGCTCGTACCAAGAGACCCAGTACTTC. The full variable domain, rest sourced from reference TRBV7-9 and TRBJ2-5, is DTGVSQNPRHKITKRGQNVTFRCDPISEHNRLYWYRQTLGQGPEFLTYFQNEAQLEKSRLLSDRFSAERPKGSFSTLEIQRTEQGDSAMYLCASSLEGSYQETQYFGPGTRLLVL.

The CDR3 protein is CASTRTNTGELFF. CDR3 DNA: TGTGCCAGCACTCGAACGAACACCGGGGAGCTGTTTTTT. This rearrangement joins TRBV19 to TRBJ2-2; D gene ambiguous. The CDR3 has 13 amino acids. From germline, CDR1 is LNHDA and CDR2 SQIVND (reference sequence). Trimming shortened V by 9 bases and J by 0 bases, and 8 bases separated the two germline ends.

This chain connects TRBV5-1 to TRBJ2-5; D is ambiguous. V lost 2 bases, J lost 2 bases, and 10 bases lay in between. The CDR3 totals 14 residues. CDR1 SGHRS and CDR2 YFSETQ come from the germline V gene. The CDR3 region has the DNA TGCGCCAGCAGCTTCTCCAAGATTCAAGAGACCCAGTACTTC. Amino acid sequence: CASSFSKIQETQYF.